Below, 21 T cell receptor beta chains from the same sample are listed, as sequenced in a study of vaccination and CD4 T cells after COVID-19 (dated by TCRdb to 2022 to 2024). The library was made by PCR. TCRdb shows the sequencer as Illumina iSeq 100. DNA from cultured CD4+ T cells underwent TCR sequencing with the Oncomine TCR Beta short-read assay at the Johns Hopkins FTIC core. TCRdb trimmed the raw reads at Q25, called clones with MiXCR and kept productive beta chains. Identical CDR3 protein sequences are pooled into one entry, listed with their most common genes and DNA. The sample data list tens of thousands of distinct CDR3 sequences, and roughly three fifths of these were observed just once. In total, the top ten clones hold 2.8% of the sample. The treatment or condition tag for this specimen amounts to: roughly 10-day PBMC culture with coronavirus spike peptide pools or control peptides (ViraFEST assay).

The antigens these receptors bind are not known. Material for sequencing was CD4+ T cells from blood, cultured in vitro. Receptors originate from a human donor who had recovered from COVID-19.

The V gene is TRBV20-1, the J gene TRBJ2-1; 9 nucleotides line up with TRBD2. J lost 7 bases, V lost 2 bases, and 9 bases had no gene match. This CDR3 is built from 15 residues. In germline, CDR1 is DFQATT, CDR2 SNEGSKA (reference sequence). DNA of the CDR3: TGCAGTGCTAGAATTCCTAGCGGGGTGCGGAATGAGCAGTTCTTC. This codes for CSARIPSGVRNEQFF.

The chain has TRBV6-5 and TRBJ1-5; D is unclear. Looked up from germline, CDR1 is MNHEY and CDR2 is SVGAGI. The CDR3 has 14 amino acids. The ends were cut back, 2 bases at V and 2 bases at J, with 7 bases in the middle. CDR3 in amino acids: CASSYGRGNQPQHF. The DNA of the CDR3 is TGTGCCAGCAGTTACGGAAGGGGCAATCAGCCCCAGCATTTT.

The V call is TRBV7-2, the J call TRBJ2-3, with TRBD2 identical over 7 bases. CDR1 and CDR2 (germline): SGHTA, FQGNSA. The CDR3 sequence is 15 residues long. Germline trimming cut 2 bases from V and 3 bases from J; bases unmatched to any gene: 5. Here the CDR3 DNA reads TGTGCCAGCAGCTTAAGACCCGGGGGGACAGATACGCAGTATTTT. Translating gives CASSLRPGGTDTQYF.

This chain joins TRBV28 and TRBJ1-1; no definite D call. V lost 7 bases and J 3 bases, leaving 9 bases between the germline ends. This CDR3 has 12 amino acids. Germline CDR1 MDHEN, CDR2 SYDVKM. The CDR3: CASNGWDTEAFF. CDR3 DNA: TGTGCCAGCAACGGCTGGGACACTGAAGCTTTCTTT.

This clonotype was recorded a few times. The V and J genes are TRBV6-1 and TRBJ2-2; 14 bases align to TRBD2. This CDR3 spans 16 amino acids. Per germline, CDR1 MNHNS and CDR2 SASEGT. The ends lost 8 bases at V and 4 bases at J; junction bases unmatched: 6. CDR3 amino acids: CASRGTSGRSTGELFF. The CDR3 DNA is TGTGCCAGCCGGGGGACTAGCGGGAGAAGCACCGGGGAGCTGTTTTTT.

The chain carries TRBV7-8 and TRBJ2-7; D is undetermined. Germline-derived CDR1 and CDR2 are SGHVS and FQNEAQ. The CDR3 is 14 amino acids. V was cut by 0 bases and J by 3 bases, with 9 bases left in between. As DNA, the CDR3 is TGTGCCAGCAGCTTAGCAGGGAACTACTACGAGCAGTACTTC. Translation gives CASSLAGNYYEQYF.

The DNA of the CDR3 is TGTGCCATCAGATCGGGCCAGTCGGAGGGGACTGAAGCTTTCTTT. It is translated as CAIRSGQSEGTEAFF. The V gene is TRBV10-3, the J gene TRBJ1-1, with D possibly matching TRBD1 (5 bases). Germline CDR1 reads ENHRY; CDR2 reads SYGVKD. Trimming removed 6 bases at V and 5 bases at J, with 19 bases between. This CDR3 spans 15 amino acids.

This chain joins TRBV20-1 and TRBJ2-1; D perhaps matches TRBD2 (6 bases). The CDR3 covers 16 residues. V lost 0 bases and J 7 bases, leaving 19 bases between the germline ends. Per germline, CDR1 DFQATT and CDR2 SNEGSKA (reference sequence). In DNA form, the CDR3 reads TGCAGTGCTAGAGATCCCGCGGGATCGGCGGGAAATGAGCAGTTCTTC. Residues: CSARDPAGSAGNEQFF.

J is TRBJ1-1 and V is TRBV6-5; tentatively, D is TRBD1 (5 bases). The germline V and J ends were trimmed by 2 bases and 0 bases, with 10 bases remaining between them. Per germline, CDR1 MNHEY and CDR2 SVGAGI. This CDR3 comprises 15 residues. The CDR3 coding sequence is TGTGCCAGCAGTTACCAGGGCACGATGAACACTGAAGCTTTCTTT. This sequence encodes CASSYQGTMNTEAFF.

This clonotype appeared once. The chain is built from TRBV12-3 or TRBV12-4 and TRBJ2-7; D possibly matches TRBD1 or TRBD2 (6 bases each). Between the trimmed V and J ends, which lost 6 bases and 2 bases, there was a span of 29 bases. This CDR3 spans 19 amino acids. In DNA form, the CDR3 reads TGTGCCAGCAGCTTGAGGGGGGAGGATTTTACTTGGCAACCCTACGAGCAGTACTTC. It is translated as CASSLRGEDFTWQPYEQYF.

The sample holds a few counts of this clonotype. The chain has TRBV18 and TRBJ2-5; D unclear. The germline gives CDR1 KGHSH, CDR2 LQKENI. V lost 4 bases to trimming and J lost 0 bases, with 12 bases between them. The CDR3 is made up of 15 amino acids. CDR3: CASSRSGPNQETQYF. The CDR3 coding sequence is TGTGCCAGCTCACGGTCCGGGCCAAACCAAGAGACCCAGTACTTC.

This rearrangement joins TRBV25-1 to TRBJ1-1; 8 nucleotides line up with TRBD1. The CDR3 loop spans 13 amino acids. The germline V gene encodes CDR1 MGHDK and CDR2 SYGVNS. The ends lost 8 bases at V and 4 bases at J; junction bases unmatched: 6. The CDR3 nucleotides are TGTGCCAGCGGCCAGGGGGCCGGCACTGAAGCTTTCTTT. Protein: CASGQGAGTEAFF. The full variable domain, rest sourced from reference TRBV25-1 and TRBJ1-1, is EADIYQTPRYLVIGTGKKITLECSQTMGHDKMYWYQQDPGMELHLIHYSYGVNSTEKGDLSSESTVSRIRTEHFPLTLESARPSHTSQYLCASGQGAGTEAFFGQGTRLTVV.

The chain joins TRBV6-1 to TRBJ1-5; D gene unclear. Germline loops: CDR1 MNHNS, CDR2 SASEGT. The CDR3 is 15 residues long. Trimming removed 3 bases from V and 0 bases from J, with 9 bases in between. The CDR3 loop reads CASSEGLGSNQPQHF. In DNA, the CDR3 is TGTGCCAGCAGTGAGGGGTTGGGTAGCAATCAGCCCCAGCATTTT.

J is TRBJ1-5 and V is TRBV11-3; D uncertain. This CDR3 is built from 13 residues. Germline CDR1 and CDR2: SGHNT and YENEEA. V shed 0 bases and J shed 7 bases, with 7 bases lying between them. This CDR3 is CASSLDPGQPQHF. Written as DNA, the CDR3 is TGTGCCAGCAGCTTAGATCCGGGACAGCCCCAGCATTTT.

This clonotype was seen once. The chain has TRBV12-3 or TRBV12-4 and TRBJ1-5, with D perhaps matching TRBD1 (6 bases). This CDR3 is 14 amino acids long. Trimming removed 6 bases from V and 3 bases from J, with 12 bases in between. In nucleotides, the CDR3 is TGTGCCAGCAGCATAGGGGGGTACAATCAGCCCCAGCATTTT. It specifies CASSIGGYNQPQHF.

CDR3 in DNA: TGTGCCAGCAGTCCCTCTAGCGGTTCCTCCTACGAGCAGTACTTC. Residues: CASSPSSGSSYEQYF. The V call is TRBV6-2 or TRBV6-3, the J call TRBJ2-7; 7 bases align to TRBD2. In germline, CDR1 is MNHEY, CDR2 SVGEGT. Trimming at V came to 5 bases and at J to 0 bases, leaving 7 bases not matched to a gene. The CDR3 is 15 residues long.

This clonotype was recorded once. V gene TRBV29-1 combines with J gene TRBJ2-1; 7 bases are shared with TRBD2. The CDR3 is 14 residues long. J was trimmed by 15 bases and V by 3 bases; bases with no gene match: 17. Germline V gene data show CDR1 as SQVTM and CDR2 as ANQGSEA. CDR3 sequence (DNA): TGCAGCGTTGAGGATCTAGTGCGGGGGTCCCCTCTGTTCTTC. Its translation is CSVEDLVRGSPLFF.

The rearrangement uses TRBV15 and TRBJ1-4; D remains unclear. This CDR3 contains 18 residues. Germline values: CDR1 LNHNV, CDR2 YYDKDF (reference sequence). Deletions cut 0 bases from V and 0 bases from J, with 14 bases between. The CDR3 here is CATSRDLTARATNEKLFF. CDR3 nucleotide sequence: TGTGCCACCAGCAGAGATCTGACGGCGAGGGCAACTAATGAAAAACTGTTTTTT. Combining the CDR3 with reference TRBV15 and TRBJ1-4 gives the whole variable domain DAMVIQNPRYQVTQFGKPVTLSCSQTLNHNVMYWYQQKSSQAPKLLFHYYDKDFNNEADTPDNFQSRRPNTSFCFLDIRSPGLGDTAMYLCATSRDLTARATNEKLFFGSGTQLSVL.

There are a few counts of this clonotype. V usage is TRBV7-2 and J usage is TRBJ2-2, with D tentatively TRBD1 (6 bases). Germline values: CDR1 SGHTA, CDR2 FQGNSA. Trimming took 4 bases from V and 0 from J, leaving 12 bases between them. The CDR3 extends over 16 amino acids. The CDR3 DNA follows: TGTGCCAGCAGCTCCAGACAGGCTCCGAACACCGGGGAGCTGTTTTTT. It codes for CASSSRQAPNTGELFF.

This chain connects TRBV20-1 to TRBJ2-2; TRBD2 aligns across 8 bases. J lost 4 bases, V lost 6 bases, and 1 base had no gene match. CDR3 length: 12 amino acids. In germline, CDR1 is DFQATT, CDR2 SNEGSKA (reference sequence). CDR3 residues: CSAGRGTGELFF. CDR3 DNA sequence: TGCAGTGCCGGGAGGGGCACCGGGGAGCTGTTTTTT.

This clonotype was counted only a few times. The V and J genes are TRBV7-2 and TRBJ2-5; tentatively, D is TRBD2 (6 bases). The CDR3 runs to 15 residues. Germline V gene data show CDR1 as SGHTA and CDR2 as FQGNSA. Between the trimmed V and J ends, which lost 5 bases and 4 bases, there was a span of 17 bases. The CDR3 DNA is TGTGCCAGCAGCGCCCCCTCGGGAGCTGGAGAGACCCAGTACTTC. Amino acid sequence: CASSAPSGAGETQYF.